This entry describes one T cell receptor (beta chain). Its antigen is unknown. The data stem from a study of OX40 agonist ivuxolimab in advanced cancers. Background on the study: With ivuxolimab, an agonistic anti-OX40 (CD134) antibody, patients were treated. Prior anti-PD-1, anti-PD-L1 or anti-CTLA-4 therapy did not bar entry, and 40% had some. Partial responses occurred in Three dose-escalation patients, one with hepatocellular carcinoma and two with cutaneous melanoma. Study outcomes and limitations: Within 6 weeks, CD4+ and CD8+ blood T cells expanded clonally at 0.1 to 3.0 mg/kg.

Measured with immunoSEQ multiplex PCR; TCRdb has only the in-frame clones, and not every one. The sample has some 60,000 clones, around 93% seen once. CDR3 length equals 13 residues. Germline CDR1 SGDLS, CDR2 YYNGEE. Trimming stripped 3 bases from V and 8 bases from J, with 12 bases between. Sequencing was performed on CD4+ or CD8+ T cells sorted from blood, taken in a trial of the OX40 agonist ivuxolimab. The rearrangement links TRBV9 to TRBJ2-1; perhaps TRBD1 as D (6 bases). This receptor was identified in an adult with an advanced solid tumor such as melanoma, head and neck, liver or kidney cancer. CDR3 coding DNA: TGTGCCAGCAGCGAGCGGACAGTACATGAGCAGTTCTTC. This encodes CASSERTVHEQFF.